These 8 T cell receptor beta chains came from one sample sequenced in a study of lymphopenia after photon versus proton radiotherapy. Libraries were prepared by immunoSEQ multiplex PCR; TCRdb keeps only in-frame clonotypes and omits some of them. This table holds tens of thousands of clones, approximately 90% found once. The starting material was peripheral blood, obtained from a patient treated with photon-based radiotherapy. The receptor source for this set is a man in his sixties with cholangiocarcinoma.

The chain carries TRBV5-5 and TRBJ1-5; possible D gene TRBD1, 6 bases. V gave up 0 bases and J gave up 2 bases, with 12 bases separating them. The CDR3 contains 16 residues. Germline V lookup: CDR1 SGHKS, CDR2 YYEKEE (reference sequence). The CDR3 here is CASSLGGQLGNQPQHF. Here the CDR3 DNA reads TGTGCCAGCAGCTTGGGGGGACAATTGGGCAATCAGCCCCAGCATTTT. The whole variable domain, filled in from reference TRBV5-5 and TRBJ1-5, reads DAGVTQSPTHLIKTRGQQVTLRCSPISGHKSVSWYQQVLGQGPQFIFQYYEKEERGRGNFPDRFSARQFPNYSSELNVNALLLGDSALYLCASSLGGQLGNQPQHFGDGTRLSIL.

The CDR3 loop is CASSVGQLADTQYF. For the CDR3, the DNA is TGTGCCAGCAGCGTGGGACAGCTAGCAGATACGCAGTATTTT. The rearrangement uses TRBV7-2 and TRBJ2-3; 7 bases match TRBD1. Losses at the gene ends were 5 bases for V and 4 bases for J; bases not matched to a gene: 6. This CDR3 has 14 residues. Germline V gives CDR1 SGHTA, CDR2 FQGNSA.

V and J are TRBV27 and TRBJ1-5; TRBD1 might be the D (5 bases). The CDR3 is 16 amino acids. V lost 3 bases to trimming and J lost 0 bases, with 12 bases between them. Germline-derived CDR1 and CDR2 are MNHEY and SMNVEV (reference sequence). The CDR3, as DNA: TGTGCCAGCAGTTTCTTGGGGGGACTTAGCAATCAGCCCCAGCATTTT. This codes for CASSFLGGLSNQPQHF.

The CDR3 DNA follows: TGTGCCAGCAGCGTAGCAAGGGGTGGGAACTATGGCTACACCTTC. This sequence encodes CASSVARGGNYGYTF. This chain joins TRBV9 and TRBJ1-2; TRBD1 might be the D (5 bases). The CDR3 is made up of 15 amino acids. The germline gives CDR1 SGDLS, CDR2 YYNGEE. The V and J ends lost 0 bases and 2 bases respectively, with 11 bases between them.

This chain connects TRBV10-1 to TRBJ2-3; D might be TRBD1 (6 bases). The CDR3 runs to 14 residues. CDR1 and CDR2 (germline): WNHNN, SYGVQD (reference sequence). V was pared by 2 bases and J by 7 bases, with 13 bases between. CDR3 nucleotide sequence: TGCGCCAGCAGTGAGGGGCAGGGGTTGCATACGCAGTATTTT. It encodes CASSEGQGLHTQYF.

The chain links TRBV28 to TRBJ2-1; D is unclear. V lost 6 bases and J 9 bases, leaving 12 bases between the germline ends. Per the germline V gene, CDR1 is MDHEN and CDR2 is SYDVKM. CDR3 length: 12 residues. The CDR3, as DNA: TGTGCCAGCAGCGATAATTTGAGTGAGCAGTTCTTC. It encodes CASSDNLSEQFF.

V usage is TRBV5-4 and J usage is TRBJ2-3; perhaps D is TRBD1 or TRBD2 (5 bases each). Trimming left V 5 bases short and J 4 bases short, with 17 bases between. Germline V gene lookup returns CDR1 SGHNT and CDR2 YYREEE (reference sequence). The CDR3 is 15 residues long. CDR3 amino acids: CASRPEVRGADTQYF. In DNA form, the CDR3 reads TGTGCCAGCAGACCTGAGGTCCGAGGGGCAGATACGCAGTATTTT.

The chain carries TRBV7-9 and TRBJ1-1; maybe TRBD1 (5 bases). CDR1 and CDR2 from the germline V gene are SEHNR and FQNEAQ (reference sequence). CDR3 length: 13 residues. V dropped 2 bases and J dropped 5 bases, with 9 bases sitting between them. The CDR3 coding sequence is TGTGCCAGCAGCTTACGGAGGGGAACTGAAGCTTTCTTT. It yields the protein CASSLRRGTEAFF.